What follows are 2 T cell receptor beta chains derived from one specimen sequenced in a study of cytomegalovirus exposure and HLA in healthy donors. Both 60 Vbeta primers and 13 Jbeta primers went into the PCR. This table comes from immunoSEQ multiplex PCR, and its TCRdb copy is limited to in-frame clones, with some not included. The table shows fewer than 110,000 clones, with 73% occurring only once. Sequenced: PBMCs. The source is a young man in good health and CMV-seronegative.

This rearrangement joins TRBV7-2 to TRBJ2-5; 9 nucleotides match TRBD2. Per the germline V gene, CDR1 is SGHTA and CDR2 is FQGNSA. The CDR3 is 17 residues long. Trimming removed 1 base from V and 1 base from J; junction bases left unmatched: 7. CDR3 sequence (DNA): TGTGCCAGCAGCTTAGGTGCTAGCGGGGCCGCCCAAGAGACCCAGTACTTC. This sequence encodes CASSLGASGAAQETQYF.

The chain is built from TRBV2 and TRBJ2-1, with 15 positions matching TRBD2. Germline V gene sequence: CDR1 SNHLY, CDR2 FYNNEI. This CDR3 spans 15 amino acids. The ends lost 9 bases at V and 12 bases at J; junction bases unmatched: 12. The CDR3 is CASSPGTSGGLMQFF. The CDR3 DNA reads TGTGCCAGTTCGCCGGGGACTAGCGGGGGGCTGATGCAGTTCTTC.